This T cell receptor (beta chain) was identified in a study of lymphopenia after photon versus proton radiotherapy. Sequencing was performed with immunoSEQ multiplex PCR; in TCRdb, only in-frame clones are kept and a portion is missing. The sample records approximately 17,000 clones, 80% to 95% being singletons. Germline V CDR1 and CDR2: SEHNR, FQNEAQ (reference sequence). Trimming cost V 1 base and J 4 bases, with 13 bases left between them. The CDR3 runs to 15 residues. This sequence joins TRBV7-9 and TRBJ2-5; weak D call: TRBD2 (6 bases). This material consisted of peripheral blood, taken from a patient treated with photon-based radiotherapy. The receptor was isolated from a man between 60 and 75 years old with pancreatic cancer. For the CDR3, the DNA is TGTGCCAGCAGCTTAGGGGGGGTCGGTACAGAGACCCAGTACTTC. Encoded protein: CASSLGGVGTETQYF.